Following are 7 T cell receptor beta chains from one sample sequenced in a study of T cell changes during pregnancy in multiple sclerosis. Some clones are missing from TCRdb's copy, which holds only in-frame ones; the method was immunoSEQ multiplex PCR. The sample lists approximately 70,000 clones, roughly nine tenths occurring once. The input for sequencing was peripheral blood, taken in the third trimester of pregnancy. The receptors here all came from a female donor in good health, enrolled as a control in a pregnancy study.

The rearrangement joins TRBV7-8 to TRBJ1-2; D may be TRBD1 (6 bases). This CDR3 comprises 13 residues. Trimming cost V 4 bases and J 4 bases, with 10 bases left between them. Germline assignment: CDR1 SGHVS and CDR2 FQNEAQ. In nucleotides, the CDR3 is TGTGCCAGCAGCTCACTACAGGGCTATGGCTACACCTTC. Translation gives CASSSLQGYGYTF.

The rearrangement joins TRBV30 to TRBJ2-7; possible D gene TRBD1, 6 bases. Trimming removed 5 bases at V and 2 bases at J, with 13 bases between. From germline, CDR1 is GTSNPN and CDR2 SVGIG (reference sequence). The CDR3 runs 13 residues. The CDR3 DNA is TGTGCCTGGGGACAACAGGGCCCCTACGAGCAGTACTTC. It is translated as CAWGQQGPYEQYF.

V is TRBV19 and J is TRBJ2-1; 8 bases agree with TRBD2. There are 16 residues in the CDR3. Germline V lookup: CDR1 LNHDA, CDR2 SQIVND (reference sequence). After removal of 3 bases from V and 6 bases from J, the junction contained 10 bases not matched to a gene. The CDR3, as DNA: TGTGCCAGTAGTATGGCCCTAGCGGGTCTCACCAATGAGCAGTTCTTC. Protein product: CASSMALAGLTNEQFF.

The J gene is TRBJ2-3, the V gene TRBV6-6; possible D gene TRBD1, 6 bases. The CDR3 is 14 residues long. Germline V lookup: CDR1 MNHNY, CDR2 SVGAGI (reference sequence). V dropped 6 bases and J dropped 1 base, with 11 bases sitting between them. The CDR3 loop reads CASSYRQGTDTQYF. CDR3 DNA sequence: TGTGCCAGCAGCTATAGACAGGGCACAGATACGCAGTATTTT.

The chain joins TRBV7-6 to TRBJ2-7; D is possibly TRBD1 (5 bases). The germline V and J ends were trimmed by 5 bases and 1 base, with 15 bases remaining between them. CDR1 and CDR2 from the germline V gene are SGHVS and FNYEAQ. The CDR3 is 15 residues long. CDR3 sequence reads: CASSRRAGLSYEQYF. CDR3 DNA sequence: TGTGCCAGCAGCCGCAGGGCCGGTCTTTCCTACGAGCAGTACTTC.

V usage is TRBV2 and J usage is TRBJ2-1; no firm D call. CDR3 length: 14 residues. The germline V and J ends were trimmed by 6 bases and 0 bases, with 9 bases remaining between them. Germline lookup yields CDR1 SNHLY and CDR2 FYNNEI. The chain's CDR3 is CASRETNSYNEQFF. CDR3 sequence (DNA): TGTGCCAGCAGGGAAACAAACTCCTACAATGAGCAGTTCTTC. The variable domain in full, completed from reference TRBV2 and TRBJ2-1, reads EPEVTQTPSHQVTQMGQEVILRCVPISNHLYFYWYRQILGQKVEFLVSFYNNEISEKSEIFDDQFSVERPDGSNFTLKIRSTKLEDSAMYFCASRETNSYNEQFFGPGTRLTVL.

The chain combines TRBV27 with TRBJ1-4; D remains ambiguous. Germline values: CDR1 MNHEY, CDR2 SMNVEV (reference sequence). The V gene lost 5 bases and the J gene lost 7 bases, with 14 bases spanning the gap. CDR3 length: 14 amino acids. For the CDR3, the DNA is TGTGCCAGCAGTGGCCCCCATCGGGGTGAAAAACTGTTTTTT. Residues: CASSGPHRGEKLFF.